This TCR beta chain is from a study of T cells expressing NK-cell markers. Study-wide results and caveats: The same clonotypes also predominated in the CD3+CD56-NKG2C+ fraction of a handful of donors. Dominant NKG2C+ clonotypes made up about 1.0-7.5% of CD8+ T cells in roughly 6 donors.

TCRdb reprocessed the 5' RACE reads, with one entry per CDR3 protein and no DNA. The table counts about 170,000 distinct CDR3 sequences; 20% lies in the top ten. With regard to this clonotype: No antigen is known for it.

The TCR sequence derives from a man aged 18-75 years in good health. The specimen was blood T cells: a sorted CD56 or NKG2C T cell subset, CD4+ or CD8+ T cells, or bulk PBMC T cells (not recorded which).

The CDR3 loop is CASSLSDRENIQYF. This chain links TRBV13 with TRBJ2-4; TCRdb lists TRBD1, though no DNA is available to test this call. Germline V gene sequence: CDR1 PRHDT, CDR2 FYEKMQ (reference sequence). The CDR3 has 14 residues. The whole variable domain, remainder taken from reference TRBV13 and TRBJ2-4, is AAGVIQSPRHLIKEKRETATLKCYPIPRHDTVYWYQQGPGQDPQFLISFYEKMQSDKGSIPDRFSAQQFSDYHSELNMSSLELGDSALYFCASSLSDRENIQYFGAGTRLSVL.